Below, 19 T cell receptor beta chains from the same sample are listed, as sequenced in a study of CD8+ T cells in alopecia areata. Extraction and reverse transcription of RNA yielded cDNA as the sequencing template. Data came from immunoSEQ multiplex PCR; TCRdb stores just in-frame clones and leaves some out. The sample lists 110,000 to 150,000 clones, less than 75% occurring once. The source material was CD8+ T cells sorted from blood. The receptor set was obtained from a human donor in good health.

This clone was counted once. The chain combines TRBV6-1 with TRBJ1-2; perhaps TRBD1 as D (6 bases). Trimming took off 7 bases at V and 1 base at J, with 16 bases between the two ends. The CDR3 spans 15 residues. Germline V CDR1 and CDR2: MNHNS, SASEGT. CDR3 in DNA: TGTGCCAGCAAGCTTTACAGGGTATATAACTATGGCTACACCTTC. It codes for CASKLYRVYNYGYTF.

The rearrangement uses TRBV29-1 and TRBJ2-3; D is possibly TRBD1 (5 bases). The CDR3 spans 12 residues. The V gene lost 2 bases and the J gene lost 3 bases, with 6 bases spanning the gap. The V gene's germline CDR1 is SQVTM and CDR2 ANQGSEA. The CDR3 region is CSVEKGTDTQYF. The CDR3 DNA follows: TGCAGCGTTGAAAAGGGGACAGATACGCAGTATTTT.

The V call is TRBV5-4, the J call TRBJ2-2; 7 bases match TRBD2. CDR3 length equals 16 residues. Looked up from germline, CDR1 is SGHNT and CDR2 is YYREEE (reference sequence). After removal of 4 bases from V and 6 bases from J, the junction contained 12 bases not matched to a gene. The CDR3 reads CASSLRGLKGPGELFF. CDR3 nucleotides: TGTGCCAGCAGCCTGAGGGGACTAAAGGGTCCCGGGGAGCTGTTTTTT. Full variable domain (outside the CDR3, taken from reference TRBV5-4 and TRBJ2-2): ETGVTQSPTHLIKTRGQQVTLRCSSQSGHNTVSWYQQALGQGPQFIFQYYREEENGRGNFPPRFSGLQFPNYSSELNVNALELDDSALYLCASSLRGLKGPGELFFGEGSRLTVL.

V is TRBV7-3 and J is TRBJ2-2; 10 bases agree with TRBD2. The germline V gene encodes CDR1 SGHTA and CDR2 FQGTGA. V was clipped by 2 bases and J by 4 bases; unmatched bases: 4. This CDR3 comprises 16 residues. The DNA of the CDR3 is TGTGCCAGCAGCTTACCCGGGACTAGCGCCACCGGGGAGCTGTTTTTT. Encoded protein: CASSLPGTSATGELFF.

In its sample, this clone ranks as medium-sized. The CDR3 DNA is TGTGCCAGCAGTCCCCGACTAGCGGGTCACGAGGGGCAGACCCAGTACTTC. Translation gives CASSPRLAGHEGQTQYF. The gene calls are TRBV25-1 and TRBJ2-5; 10 nucleotides match TRBD2. The ends lost 5 bases at V and 6 bases at J; junction bases unmatched: 15. This CDR3 has 17 amino acids. Germline lookup yields CDR1 MGHDK and CDR2 SYGVNS.

The chain couples TRBV9 to TRBJ2-3; 11 bases agree with TRBD2. CDR3 length: 15 residues. V was clipped by 3 bases and J by 6 bases; unmatched bases: 6. CDR1 is SGDLS and CDR2 is YYNGEE in the germline V gene. DNA of the CDR3: TGTGCCAGCAGCGAGGGGACTAGCGGAGGGGATACGCAGTATTTT. Translated, it gives CASSEGTSGGDTQYF.

V gene TRBV2 combines with J gene TRBJ2-7; 8 bases are shared with TRBD2. Germline trimming cut 7 bases from V and 7 bases from J; bases unmatched to any gene: 12. CDR3 length: 14 amino acids. Germline CDR1 reads SNHLY; CDR2 reads FYNNEI. The CDR3 protein is CASKASGSSAEQYF. The CDR3 nucleotides are TGTGCCAGCAAGGCGAGCGGGAGCTCGGCTGAGCAGTACTTC.

The rearrangement uses TRBV7-2 and TRBJ2-4; D remains unclear. V lost 4 bases and J lost 1, with 11 bases in between. This CDR3 is built from 15 residues. Germline lookup yields CDR1 SGHTA and CDR2 FQGNSA. The CDR3 sequence is CASSSPTEAKNIQYF. The CDR3 DNA is TGTGCCAGCAGCTCACCCACGGAGGCCAAAAACATTCAGTACTTC.

The chain links TRBV27 to TRBJ2-7, with D possibly being TRBD1 (6 bases). V was pared by 1 base and J by 3 bases, with 10 bases between. The length of the CDR3 is 14 residues. Germline V gene sequence: CDR1 MNHEY, CDR2 SMNVEV (reference sequence). The CDR3 protein is CASSLYQGHYEQYF. The CDR3 DNA reads TGTGCCAGCAGTTTATACCAGGGGCACTACGAGCAGTACTTC.

The chain carries TRBV6-1 and TRBJ1-5; D is ambiguous. Trimming left V 3 bases short and J 0 bases short, with 9 bases between. CDR1 MNHNS and CDR2 SASEGT come from the germline V gene. The CDR3 spans 15 residues. The CDR3 DNA reads as TGTGCCAGCAGTGAGAAAGACCATAGCAATCAGCCCCAGCATTTT. It encodes CASSEKDHSNQPQHF.

Here the CDR3 reads CASTSPGMNTGELFF. CDR3 in DNA: TGTGCCAGCACTTCTCCTGGAATGAACACCGGGGAGCTGTTTTTT. The rearrangement uses TRBV2 and TRBJ2-2; D unresolved. Trimming took off 7 bases at V and 1 base at J, with 13 bases between the two ends. The CDR3 extends over 15 amino acids. Germline-derived CDR1 and CDR2 are SNHLY and FYNNEI. The full variable domain, with the rest looked up from reference TRBV2 and TRBJ2-2, is EPEVTQTPSHQVTQMGQEVILRCVPISNHLYFYWYRQILGQKVEFLVSFYNNEISEKSEIFDDQFSVERPDGSNFTLKIRSTKLEDSAMYFCASTSPGMNTGELFFGEGSRLTVL.

This clone appeared a few times. The rearrangement joins TRBV23-1 to TRBJ2-3; TRBD1 agrees at 9 bases. TRBV23-1 is treated as an ORF (open reading frame) with a function not yet certain. Trimming removed 7 bases from V and 6 bases from J; junction bases left unmatched: 8. CDR3 size: 14 residues. CDR3: CASTRTGAGDTQYF. CDR3 nucleotide sequence: TGCGCCAGCACACGGACAGGGGCAGGGGATACGCAGTATTTT.

This clone turned up a few times. This sequence joins TRBV29-1 and TRBJ2-1; D call uncertain. The germline CDR1 and CDR2 sequences are SQVTM and ANQGSEA. CDR3 length: 11 residues. With 3 bases removed from V and 9 bases from J, the gap between germline ends came to 9 bases. The CDR3 here is CSVDLIGEQFF. CDR3 nucleotide sequence: TGCAGCGTTGACTTGATCGGTGAGCAGTTCTTC.

Note on this clone: The sample holds other DNA sequences that translate to the same CDR3. The V call is TRBV27, the J call TRBJ2-2; D not resolved. Per germline, CDR1 MNHEY and CDR2 SMNVEV (reference sequence). The CDR3 sequence is 12 residues long. V lost 3 bases and J lost 5, with 4 bases in between. The CDR3 loop is CASSFSTGELFF. CDR3 coding DNA: TGTGCCAGCAGTTTTAGTACCGGGGAGCTGTTTTTT.

The J gene is TRBJ2-3, the V gene TRBV9; 7 positions match TRBD2. V lost 4 bases and J lost 1; bases outside the gene matches: 12. The CDR3 has 17 residues. In germline, CDR1 is SGDLS, CDR2 YYNGEE. CDR3 nucleotides: TGTGCCAGCAGCCCCTTCACTGGCACTAGCGGCACAGATACGCAGTATTTT. Translating gives CASSPFTGTSGTDTQYF.

This rearrangement joins TRBV6-4 to TRBJ2-2; TRBD1 agrees at 12 bases. The CDR3 runs 15 residues. CDR1 is MRHNA, CDR2 SNTAGT, per germline. The junction had 4 bases not matched to a gene; V was cut back by 8 bases and J by 3 bases. CDR3: CASGTGGYDTGELFF. The CDR3 DNA sequence: TGTGCCAGCGGGACAGGGGGCTATGACACCGGGGAGCTGTTTTTT.

This chain uses TRBV6-5 with TRBJ1-5; no reliable D call. CDR1 is MNHEY, CDR2 SVGAGI, per germline. Trimming shortened V by 7 bases and J by 6 bases, and 16 bases separated the two germline ends. The CDR3 spans 14 residues. For the CDR3, the DNA is TGTGCCAGCACCTTGACGGTACGGGGTCAGCCCCAGCATTTT. Translating gives CASTLTVRGQPQHF.

This chain joins TRBV7-9 and TRBJ1-1; 9 bases fit TRBD1. After removal of 7 bases from V and 1 base from J, the junction contained 10 bases not matched to a gene. CDR3 length: 16 residues. The V gene's germline CDR1 is SEHNR and CDR2 FQNEAQ (reference sequence). CDR3 amino acids: CASTSPPGQGNTEAFF. The CDR3 DNA reads as TGTGCCAGCACCTCTCCACCGGGACAGGGGAACACTGAAGCTTTCTTT.

Only one count was recorded for this clone. The chain combines TRBV5-6 with TRBJ2-3; D uncertain. CDR3 length equals 14 residues. Germline loops: CDR1 SGHDT, CDR2 YYEEEE. Trimming shortened V by 2 bases and J by 4 bases, and 11 bases separated the two germline ends. CDR3 region: CASSFNGVADTQYF. As DNA, the CDR3 is TGTGCCAGCAGCTTTAATGGGGTCGCAGATACGCAGTATTTT.